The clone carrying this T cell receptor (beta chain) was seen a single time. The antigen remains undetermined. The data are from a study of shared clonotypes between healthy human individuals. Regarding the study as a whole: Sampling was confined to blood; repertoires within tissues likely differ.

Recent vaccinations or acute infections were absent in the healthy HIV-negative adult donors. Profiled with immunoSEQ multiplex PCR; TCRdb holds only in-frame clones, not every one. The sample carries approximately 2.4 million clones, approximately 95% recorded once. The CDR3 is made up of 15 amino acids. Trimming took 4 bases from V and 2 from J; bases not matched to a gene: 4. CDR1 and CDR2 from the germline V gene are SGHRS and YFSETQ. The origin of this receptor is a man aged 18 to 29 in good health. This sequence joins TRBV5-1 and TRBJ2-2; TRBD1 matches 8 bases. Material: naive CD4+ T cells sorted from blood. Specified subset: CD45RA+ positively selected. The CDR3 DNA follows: TGCGCCAGCAGCGAGACAGGGGTCAACACCGGGGAGCTGTTTTTT. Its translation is CASSETGVNTGELFF.